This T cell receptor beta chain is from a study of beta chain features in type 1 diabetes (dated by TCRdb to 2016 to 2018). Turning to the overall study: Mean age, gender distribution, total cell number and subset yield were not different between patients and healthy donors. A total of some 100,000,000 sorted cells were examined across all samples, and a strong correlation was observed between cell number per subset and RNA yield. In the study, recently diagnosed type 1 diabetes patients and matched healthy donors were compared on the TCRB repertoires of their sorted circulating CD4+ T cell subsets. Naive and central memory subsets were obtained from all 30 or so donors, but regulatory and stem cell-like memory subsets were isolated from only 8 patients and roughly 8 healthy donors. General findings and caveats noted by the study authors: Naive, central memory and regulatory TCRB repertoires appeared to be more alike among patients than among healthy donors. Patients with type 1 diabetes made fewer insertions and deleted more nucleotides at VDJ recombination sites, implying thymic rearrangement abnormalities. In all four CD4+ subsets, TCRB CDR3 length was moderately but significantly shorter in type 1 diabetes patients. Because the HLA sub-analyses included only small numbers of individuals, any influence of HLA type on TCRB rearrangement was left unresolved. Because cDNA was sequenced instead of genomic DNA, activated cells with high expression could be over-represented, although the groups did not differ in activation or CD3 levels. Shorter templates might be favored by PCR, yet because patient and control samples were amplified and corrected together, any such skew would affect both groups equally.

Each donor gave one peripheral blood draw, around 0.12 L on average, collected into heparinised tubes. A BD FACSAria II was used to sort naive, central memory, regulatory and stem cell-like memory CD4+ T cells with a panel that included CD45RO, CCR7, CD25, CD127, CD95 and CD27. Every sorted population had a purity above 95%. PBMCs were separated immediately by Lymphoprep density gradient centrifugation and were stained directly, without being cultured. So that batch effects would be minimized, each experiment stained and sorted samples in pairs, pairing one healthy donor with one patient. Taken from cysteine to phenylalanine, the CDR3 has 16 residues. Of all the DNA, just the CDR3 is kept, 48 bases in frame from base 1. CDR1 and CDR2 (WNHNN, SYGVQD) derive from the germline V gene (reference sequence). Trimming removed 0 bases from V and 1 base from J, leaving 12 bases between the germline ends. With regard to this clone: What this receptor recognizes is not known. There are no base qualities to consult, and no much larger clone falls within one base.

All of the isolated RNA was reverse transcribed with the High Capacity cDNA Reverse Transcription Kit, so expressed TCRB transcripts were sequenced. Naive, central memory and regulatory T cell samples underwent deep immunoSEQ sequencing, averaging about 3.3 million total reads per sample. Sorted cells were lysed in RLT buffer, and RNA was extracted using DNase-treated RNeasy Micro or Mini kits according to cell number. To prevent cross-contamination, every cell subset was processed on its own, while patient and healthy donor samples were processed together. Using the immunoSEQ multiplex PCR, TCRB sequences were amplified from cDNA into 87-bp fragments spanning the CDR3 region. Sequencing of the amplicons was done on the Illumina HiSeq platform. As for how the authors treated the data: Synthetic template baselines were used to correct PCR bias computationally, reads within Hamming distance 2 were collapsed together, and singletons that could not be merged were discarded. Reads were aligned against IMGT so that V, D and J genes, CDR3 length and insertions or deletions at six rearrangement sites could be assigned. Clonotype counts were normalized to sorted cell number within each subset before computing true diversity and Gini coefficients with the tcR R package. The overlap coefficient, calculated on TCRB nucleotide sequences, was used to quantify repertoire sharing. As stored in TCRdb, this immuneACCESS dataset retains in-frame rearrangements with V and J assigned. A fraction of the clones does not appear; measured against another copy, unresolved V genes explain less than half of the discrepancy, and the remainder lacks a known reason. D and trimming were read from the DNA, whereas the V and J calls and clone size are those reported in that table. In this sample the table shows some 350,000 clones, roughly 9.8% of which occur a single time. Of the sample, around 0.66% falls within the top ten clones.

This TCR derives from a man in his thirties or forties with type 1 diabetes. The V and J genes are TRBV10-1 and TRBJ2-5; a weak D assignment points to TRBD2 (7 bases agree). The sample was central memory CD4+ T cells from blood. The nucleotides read TGCGCCAGCAGTGAGTCGATCGCGGGGGCCCAAGAGACCCAGTACTTC. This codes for CASSESIAGAQETQYF.